A selection of T cell receptor beta chains follows, all from one sample in a study of T cells in Graves' hyperthyroidism and ophthalmopathy. TCRdb processed the multiplex PCR reads anew with MiXCR; each CDR3 protein has one entry. The table lists about 300,000 distinct CDR3 sequences, approximately 18% of them singletons, with roughly 39% in the top ten. Material for sequencing was blood. Source of these receptors: a man between 45 and 60 years old with Graves' ophthalmopathy. CDR3s include the opening cysteine and the closing phenylalanine or tryptophan. A D gene is named only where the DNA matches it firmly. Clone size is stated in some rows and not others, as once, few, many or a class when expanded.

cdr3_length: 17; d_call: TRBD1; clone_size: many; j_call: TRBJ1-5; v_call: TRBV6-1; cdr3_aa: CASRGPGQGASNQPQHF; cdr3_nt: TGTGCCAGCAGGGGACCGGGACAGGGGGCAAGCAATCAGCCCCAGCATTTT
cdr3_length: 17; d_call: TRBD2; clone_size: .; j_call: TRBJ2-3; v_call: TRBV27; cdr3_aa: CASSFPKGAGVTDTQYF; cdr3_nt: TGTGCCAGCAGTTTCCCCAAGGGAGCGGGAGTCACAGATACGCAGTATTTT
cdr3_length: 13; d_call: .; clone_size: many; j_call: TRBJ2-1; v_call: TRBV5-1; cdr3_aa: CASSEDVYNEQFF; cdr3_nt: TGCGCCAGCAGCGAGGACGTTTACAATGAGCAGTTCTTC
cdr3_length: 12; d_call: TRBD1; clone_size: many; j_call: TRBJ2-1; v_call: TRBV7-2; cdr3_aa: CASSLTGDEQFF; cdr3_nt: TGTGCCAGCAGCCTAACAGGGGATGAGCAGTTCTTC
cdr3_length: 15; d_call: TRBD2; clone_size: .; j_call: TRBJ2-7; v_call: TRBV9; cdr3_aa: CASSPGASGSWEQYF; cdr3_nt: TGTGCCAGCAGCCCCGGGGCTAGCGGGAGTTGGGAGCAGTACTTC
cdr3_length: 12; d_call: .; clone_size: .; j_call: TRBJ1-2; v_call: TRBV27; cdr3_aa: CAQHGFENGYTF; cdr3_nt: TGTGCCCAGCACGGGTTTGAGAATGGCTACACCTTC
cdr3_length: 12; d_call: TRBD2; clone_size: many; j_call: TRBJ2-7; v_call: TRBV28; cdr3_aa: CASGRGGGEQYF; cdr3_nt: TGTGCCAGCGGGAGGGGAGGAGGCGAGCAGTACTTC
cdr3_length: 14; d_call: .; clone_size: many; j_call: TRBJ1-5; v_call: TRBV28; cdr3_aa: CASRRSFSNQPQHF; cdr3_nt: TGTGCCAGCAGAAGGTCGTTTAGCAATCAGCCCCAGCATTTT
cdr3_length: 16; d_call: .; clone_size: .; j_call: TRBJ2-1; v_call: TRBV12-3/TRBV12-4; cdr3_aa: CASREGGGNYNNEQFF; cdr3_nt: TGTGCCAGCCGAGAGGGCGGCGGGAACTATAACAATGAGCAGTTCTTC
cdr3_length: 15; d_call: TRBD2; clone_size: many; j_call: TRBJ2-5; v_call: TRBV28; cdr3_aa: CASSPEREGPLTQYF; cdr3_nt: TGTGCCAGCAGCCCTGAGCGGGAGGGCCCCCTTACCCAGTACTTC
cdr3_length: 14; d_call: .; clone_size: few; j_call: TRBJ1-2; v_call: TRBV28; cdr3_aa: CASSPGLTVYGYTF; cdr3_nt: TGTGCCAGCAGCCCCGGACTCACTGTCTATGGCTACACCTTC
cdr3_length: 11; d_call: .; clone_size: many; j_call: TRBJ2-1; v_call: TRBV20-1; cdr3_aa: CSAVSGGRQFF; cdr3_nt: TGCAGTGCGGTCTCCGGAGGGAGACAGTTCTTC
cdr3_length: 14; d_call: TRBD2; clone_size: .; j_call: TRBJ2-4; v_call: TRBV28; cdr3_aa: CASSLSAGGNIQYF; cdr3_nt: TGTGCCAGCAGTTTATCTGCGGGAGGGAACATTCAGTACTTC
cdr3_length: 16; d_call: TRBD2; clone_size: many; j_call: TRBJ2-3; v_call: TRBV20-1; cdr3_aa: CSARDPASGRLDTQYF; cdr3_nt: TGCAGTGCTAGAGATCCCGCTAGCGGGAGATTAGATACGCAGTATTTT
cdr3_length: 14; d_call: .; clone_size: few; j_call: TRBJ2-7; v_call: TRBV6-1; cdr3_aa: CASREPLSSYEQYF; cdr3_nt: TGTGCCAGCAGAGAGCCGCTCAGCTCCTACGAGCAGTACTTC
cdr3_length: 10; d_call: .; clone_size: .; j_call: TRBJ2-5; v_call: TRBV28; cdr3_aa: CASLGEAQYF; cdr3_nt: TGTGCCAGCCTGGGGGAGGCCCAGTACTTC
cdr3_length: 19; d_call: .; clone_size: few; j_call: TRBJ2-4; v_call: TRBV6-1; cdr3_aa: CASSLRDPLRVTAKNIQYF; cdr3_nt: TGTGCCAGCAGCCTTCGGGACCCGCTGAGGGTGACGGCCAAAAACATTCAGTACTTC
cdr3_length: 18; d_call: TRBD2; clone_size: many; j_call: TRBJ2-1; v_call: TRBV7-9; cdr3_aa: CASSSSGTSGLTYNEQFF; cdr3_nt: TGTGCCAGCAGCTCGTCCGGGACTAGCGGACTAACCTACAATGAGCAGTTCTTC
cdr3_length: 12; d_call: .; clone_size: many; j_call: TRBJ1-2; v_call: TRBV28; cdr3_aa: CASSVNRAGYTF; cdr3_nt: TGTGCCAGCAGCGTCAACAGGGCTGGCTACACCTTC
cdr3_length: 14; d_call: .; clone_size: many; j_call: TRBJ1-5; v_call: TRBV30; cdr3_aa: CAWSVWASNQPQHF; cdr3_nt: TGTGCCTGGAGTGTCTGGGCGAGCAATCAGCCCCAGCATTTT
cdr3_length: 13; d_call: .; clone_size: few; j_call: TRBJ2-3; v_call: TRBV12-3/TRBV12-4; cdr3_aa: CASSQGGPDTQYF; cdr3_nt: TGTGCCAGCAGTCAAGGGGGACCAGATACGCAGTATTTT
cdr3_length: 15; d_call: TRBD1; clone_size: few; j_call: TRBJ2-7; v_call: TRBV28; cdr3_aa: CASPPSGTDSYEQYF; cdr3_nt: TGTGCCAGCCCTCCTTCGGGGACAGACTCCTACGAGCAGTACTTC
cdr3_length: 12; d_call: TRBD1; clone_size: .; j_call: TRBJ2-7; v_call: TRBV20-1; cdr3_aa: CSAGQGAYEQYF; cdr3_nt: TGCAGCGCCGGACAGGGTGCTTACGAGCAGTACTTC
cdr3_length: 12; d_call: .; clone_size: few; j_call: TRBJ2-1; v_call: TRBV11-2; cdr3_aa: CASSLVQDEQFF; cdr3_nt: TGTGCCAGCAGCTTAGTCCAGGATGAGCAGTTCTTC
cdr3_length: 14; d_call: TRBD1; clone_size: few; j_call: TRBJ2-2; v_call: TRBV7-8; cdr3_aa: CASSPDRVPGELFF; cdr3_nt: TGTGCCAGCAGCCCGGACAGGGTCCCCGGGGAGCTGTTTTTT
cdr3_length: 14; d_call: .; clone_size: .; j_call: TRBJ2-2; v_call: TRBV28; cdr3_aa: CASSLSEGSGELFF; cdr3_nt: TGTGCCAGCAGTTTATCGGAGGGGTCCGGGGAGCTGTTTTTT
cdr3_length: 16; d_call: TRBD2; clone_size: many; j_call: TRBJ2-3; v_call: TRBV7-9; cdr3_aa: CASTPRSGRAVDTQYF; cdr3_nt: TGTGCCAGCACCCCGAGGAGCGGGAGGGCCGTAGATACGCAGTATTTT
cdr3_length: 14; d_call: TRBD2; clone_size: .; j_call: TRBJ2-1; v_call: TRBV5-1; cdr3_aa: CASIRGRAGDEQFF; cdr3_nt: TGCGCCAGCATTCGGGGGAGGGCCGGGGATGAGCAGTTCTTC
cdr3_length: 16; d_call: .; clone_size: many; j_call: TRBJ2-5; v_call: TRBV13; cdr3_aa: CASSYAADRSLETQYF; cdr3_nt: TGTGCCAGCAGCTACGCAGCCGACAGGTCATTGGAGACCCAGTACTTC
cdr3_length: 15; d_call: .; clone_size: many; j_call: TRBJ1-3; v_call: TRBV11-2; cdr3_aa: CASSFQGSSGNTIYF; cdr3_nt: TGTGCCAGCAGCTTCCAGGGGAGCTCTGGAAACACCATATATTTT
cdr3_length: 16; d_call: .; clone_size: many; j_call: TRBJ1-1; v_call: TRBV3-1; cdr3_aa: CASSPRLSGSGTEAFF; cdr3_nt: TGTGCCAGCAGCCCACGCCTTTCAGGGAGTGGCACTGAAGCTTTCTTT
cdr3_length: 15; d_call: TRBD2; clone_size: few; j_call: TRBJ2-1; v_call: TRBV28; cdr3_aa: CASILSGRAPNEQFF; cdr3_nt: TGTGCCAGCATTCTTAGCGGGAGGGCTCCCAATGAGCAGTTCTTC
cdr3_length: 14; d_call: TRBD2; clone_size: .; j_call: TRBJ2-7; v_call: TRBV18; cdr3_aa: CASSPLGLEDEQYF; cdr3_nt: TGTGCCAGCTCTCCATTGGGACTAGAGGACGAGCAGTACTTC
cdr3_length: 13; d_call: .; clone_size: many; j_call: TRBJ2-5; v_call: TRBV13; cdr3_aa: CASSLQRTGAQYF; cdr3_nt: TGTGCCAGCAGCTTACAGCGAACCGGGGCCCAGTACTTC
cdr3_length: 13; d_call: .; clone_size: many; j_call: TRBJ2-1; v_call: TRBV2; cdr3_aa: CASRDWTTNEQFF; cdr3_nt: TGTGCCAGCAGGGACTGGACTACAAATGAGCAGTTCTTC
cdr3_length: 15; d_call: .; clone_size: .; j_call: TRBJ2-7; v_call: TRBV9; cdr3_aa: CASSAGGGAPYEQYF; cdr3_nt: TGTGCCAGCAGCGCAGGGGGGGGCGCCCCCTACGAGCAGTACTTC
cdr3_length: 14; d_call: .; clone_size: many; j_call: TRBJ1-1; v_call: TRBV5-1; cdr3_aa: CASSLTGTHSPAFF; cdr3_nt: TGCGCCAGCAGCTTGACGGGAACCCATTCTCCGGCTTTCTTT
cdr3_length: 14; d_call: .; clone_size: many; j_call: TRBJ2-5; v_call: TRBV3-1; cdr3_aa: CASSQASALQTQYF; cdr3_nt: TGTGCCAGCAGCCAAGCTAGCGCCCTACAGACCCAGTACTTC
cdr3_length: 14; d_call: .; clone_size: few; j_call: TRBJ2-5; v_call: TRBV7-9; cdr3_aa: CASSLDRKRETQYF; cdr3_nt: TGTGCCAGCAGCTTAGACAGGAAGCGGGAGACCCAGTACTTC
cdr3_length: 14; d_call: .; clone_size: many; j_call: TRBJ1-2; v_call: TRBV29-1; cdr3_aa: CSVDGGQGPDGYTF; cdr3_nt: TGCAGCGTTGACGGGGGGCAGGGGCCCGATGGCTACACCTTC
cdr3_length: 15; d_call: TRBD2; clone_size: many; j_call: TRBJ2-7; v_call: TRBV7-9; cdr3_aa: CASSPQSSGTFEQYF; cdr3_nt: TGTGCCAGCAGCCCACAGTCTAGCGGGACCTTCGAGCAGTACTTC
cdr3_length: 16; d_call: TRBD1; clone_size: .; j_call: TRBJ1-1; v_call: TRBV30; cdr3_aa: CAWFRGQGAINTEAFF; cdr3_nt: TGTGCCTGGTTTCGGGGACAGGGGGCGATAAACACTGAAGCTTTCTTT
cdr3_length: 13; d_call: .; clone_size: many; j_call: TRBJ1-5; v_call: TRBV11-2; cdr3_aa: CASSFGTNQPQHF; cdr3_nt: TGTGCCAGCAGCTTCGGCACCAATCAGCCCCAGCATTTT
cdr3_length: 15; d_call: .; clone_size: .; j_call: TRBJ1-4; v_call: TRBV5-1; cdr3_aa: CASRGGDGRYEKLFF; cdr3_nt: TGCGCCAGCCGCGGCGGGGACGGCCGGTATGAAAAACTGTTTTTT
cdr3_length: 14; d_call: .; clone_size: many; j_call: TRBJ2-1; v_call: TRBV2; cdr3_aa: CASKVGRSYNEQFF; cdr3_nt: TGTGCCAGCAAAGTGGGTAGGTCCTACAATGAGCAGTTCTTC
cdr3_length: 14; d_call: TRBD2; clone_size: .; j_call: TRBJ2-7; v_call: TRBV5-5; cdr3_aa: CASSSSGLGYEQYF; cdr3_nt: TGTGCCAGCAGCTCCTCGGGACTAGGTTACGAGCAGTACTTC
cdr3_length: 15; d_call: .; clone_size: few; j_call: TRBJ2-1; v_call: TRBV20-1; cdr3_aa: CSARDSDSTYNEQFF; cdr3_nt: TGCAGTGCTAGAGATTCGGACTCGACCTACAATGAGCAGTTCTTC
cdr3_length: 17; d_call: TRBD1; clone_size: .; j_call: TRBJ2-6; v_call: TRBV9; cdr3_aa: CASSPGDSLSGANVLTF; cdr3_nt: TGTGCCAGCAGCCCCGGGGACAGTCTCTCTGGGGCCAACGTCCTGACTTTC
cdr3_length: 12; d_call: .; clone_size: .; j_call: TRBJ1-1; v_call: TRBV20-1; cdr3_aa: CSASDLNTEAFF; cdr3_nt: TGCAGTGCTAGTGATCTGAACACTGAAGCTTTCTTT
cdr3_length: 13; d_call: TRBD2; clone_size: many; j_call: TRBJ2-5; v_call: TRBV24-1; cdr3_aa: CATSGGGGETQYF; cdr3_nt: TGTGCCACCAGTGGCGGGGGAGGAGAGACCCAGTACTTC
cdr3_length: 13; d_call: TRBD1; clone_size: .; j_call: TRBJ2-7; v_call: TRBV11-2; cdr3_aa: CASSLGTGDEQYF; cdr3_nt: TGTGCCAGCAGCCTCGGGACAGGGGATGAGCAGTACTTC